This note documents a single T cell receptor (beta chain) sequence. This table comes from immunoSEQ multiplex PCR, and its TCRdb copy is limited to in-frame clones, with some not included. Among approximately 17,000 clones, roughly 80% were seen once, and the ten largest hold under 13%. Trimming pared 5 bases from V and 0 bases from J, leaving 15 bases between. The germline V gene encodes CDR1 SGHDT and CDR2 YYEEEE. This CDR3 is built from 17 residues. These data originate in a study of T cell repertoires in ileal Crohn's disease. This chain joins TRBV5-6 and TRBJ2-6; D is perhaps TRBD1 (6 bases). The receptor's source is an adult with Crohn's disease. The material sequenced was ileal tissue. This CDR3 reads CASSFRQVISGANVLTF. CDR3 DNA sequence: TGTGCCAGCAGTTTCAGACAGGTGATCTCTGGGGCCAACGTCCTGACTTTC.